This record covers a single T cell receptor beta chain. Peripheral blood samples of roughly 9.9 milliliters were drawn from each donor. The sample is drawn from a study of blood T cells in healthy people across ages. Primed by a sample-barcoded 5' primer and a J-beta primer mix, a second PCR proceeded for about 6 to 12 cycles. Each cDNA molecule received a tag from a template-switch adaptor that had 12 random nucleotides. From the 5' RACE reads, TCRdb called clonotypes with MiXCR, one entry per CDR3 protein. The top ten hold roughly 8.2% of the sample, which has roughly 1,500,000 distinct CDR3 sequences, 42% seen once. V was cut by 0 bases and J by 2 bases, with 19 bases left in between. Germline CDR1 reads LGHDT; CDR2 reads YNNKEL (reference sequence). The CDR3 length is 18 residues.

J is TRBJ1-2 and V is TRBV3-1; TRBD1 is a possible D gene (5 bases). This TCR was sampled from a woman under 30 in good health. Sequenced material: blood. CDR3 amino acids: CASSQDPPGGTLNYGYTF. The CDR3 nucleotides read TGTGCCAGCAGCCAAGATCCGCCGGGGGGGACTCTAAACTATGGCTACACCTTC. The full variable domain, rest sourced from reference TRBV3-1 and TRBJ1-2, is DTAVSQTPKYLVTQMGNDKSIKCEQNLGHDTMYWYKQDSKKFLKIMFSYNNKELIINETVPNRFSPKSPDKAHLNLHINSLELGDSAVYFCASSQDPPGGTLNYGYTFGSGTRLTVV.